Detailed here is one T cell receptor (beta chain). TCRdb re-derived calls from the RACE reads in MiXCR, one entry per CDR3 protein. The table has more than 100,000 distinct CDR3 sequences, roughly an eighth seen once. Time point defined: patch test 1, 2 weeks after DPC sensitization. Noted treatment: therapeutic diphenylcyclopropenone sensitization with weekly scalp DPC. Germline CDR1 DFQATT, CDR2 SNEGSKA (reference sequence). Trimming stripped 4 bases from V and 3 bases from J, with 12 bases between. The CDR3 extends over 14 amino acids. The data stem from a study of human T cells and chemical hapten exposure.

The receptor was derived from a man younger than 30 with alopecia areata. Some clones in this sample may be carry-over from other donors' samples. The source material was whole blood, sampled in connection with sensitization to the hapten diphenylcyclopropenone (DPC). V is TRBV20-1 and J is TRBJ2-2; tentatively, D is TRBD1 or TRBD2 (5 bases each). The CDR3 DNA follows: TGCAGTGCTATAAGGGACCGTTACACCGGGGAGCTGTTTTTT. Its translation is CSAIRDRYTGELFF.